The clone carrying this TCR beta chain was observed many times. This specimen belongs to a study of T-cell reconstitution after alpha-beta-depleted transplantation in children. Unique molecular identifiers were incorporated into the prepared TCRbeta library. TCRdb called the PCR reads again in MiXCR, with one record for every CDR3 protein. The sample lists almost 250,000 distinct CDR3 sequences; 25% were seen once. Germline V gene sequence: CDR1 LGHDT, CDR2 YNNKEL (reference sequence). With V trimmed by 4 bases and J by 6 bases, 10 bases remained unmatched. The CDR3 consists of 15 residues. The chain combines TRBV3-1 with TRBJ2-7; 9 nucleotides align to TRBD1. The material was PBMCs, obtained before TCRalphabeta/CD19-depleted stem cell transplant. This sequence originates from a girl aged 2 to 10 with Fanconi anemia, due to receive a stem cell transplant. In nucleotides, the CDR3 is TGTGCCAGCAGCCCCTTAGGACAGGGGATGGGCGAGCAGTACTTC. Its protein product is CASSPLGQGMGEQYF.